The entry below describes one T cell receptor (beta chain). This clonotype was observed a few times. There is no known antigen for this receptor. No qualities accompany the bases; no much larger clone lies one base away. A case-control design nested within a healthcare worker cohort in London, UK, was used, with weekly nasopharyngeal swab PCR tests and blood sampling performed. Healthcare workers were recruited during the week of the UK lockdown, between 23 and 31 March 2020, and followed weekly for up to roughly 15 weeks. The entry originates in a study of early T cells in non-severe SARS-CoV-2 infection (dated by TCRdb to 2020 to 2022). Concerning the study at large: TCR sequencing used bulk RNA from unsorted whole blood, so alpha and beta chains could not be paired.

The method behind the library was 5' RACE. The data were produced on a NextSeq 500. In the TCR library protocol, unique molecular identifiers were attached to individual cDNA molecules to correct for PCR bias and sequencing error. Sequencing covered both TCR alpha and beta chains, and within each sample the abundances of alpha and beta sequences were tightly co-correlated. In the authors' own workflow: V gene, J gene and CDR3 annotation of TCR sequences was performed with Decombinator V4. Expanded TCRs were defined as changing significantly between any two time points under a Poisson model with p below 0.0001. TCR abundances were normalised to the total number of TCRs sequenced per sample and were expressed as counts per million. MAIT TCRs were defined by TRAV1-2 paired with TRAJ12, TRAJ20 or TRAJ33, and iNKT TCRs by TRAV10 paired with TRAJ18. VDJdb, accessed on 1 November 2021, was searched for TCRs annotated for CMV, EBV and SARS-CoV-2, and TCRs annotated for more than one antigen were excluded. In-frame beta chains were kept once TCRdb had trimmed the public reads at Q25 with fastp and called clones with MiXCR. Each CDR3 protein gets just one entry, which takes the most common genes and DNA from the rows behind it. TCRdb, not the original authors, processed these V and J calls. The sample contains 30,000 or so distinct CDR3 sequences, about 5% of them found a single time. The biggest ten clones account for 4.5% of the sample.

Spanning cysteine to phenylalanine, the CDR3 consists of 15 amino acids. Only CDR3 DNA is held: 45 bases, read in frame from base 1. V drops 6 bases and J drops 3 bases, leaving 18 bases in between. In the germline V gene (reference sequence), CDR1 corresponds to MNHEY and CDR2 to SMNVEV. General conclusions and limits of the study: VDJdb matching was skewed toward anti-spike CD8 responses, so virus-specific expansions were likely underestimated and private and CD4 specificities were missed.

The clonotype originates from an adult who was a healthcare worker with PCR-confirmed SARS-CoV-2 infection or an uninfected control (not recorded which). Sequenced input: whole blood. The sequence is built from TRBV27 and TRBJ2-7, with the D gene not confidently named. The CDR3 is CASRPVLGFNYEQYF. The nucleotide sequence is TGTGCCAGCAGACCCGTTCTCGGGTTTAACTACGAGCAGTACTTC.